These 10 T cell receptor beta chains share one sample of origin, sequenced in a study of T cell responses to AZD1222 COVID-19 vaccine (dated by TCRdb to about 2021). To prepare the library, the immunoSEQ multiplex PCR assay was applied. TCRdb took this table from immuneACCESS and kept in-frame rearrangements with V and J called. Such tables lack part of the clones; where checked against another copy, unresolved V genes explain under half of the gap, and the rest is unexplained. For this sample there are some 150,000 clones; about 89% appear just once. About 9% of the sample goes to the ten largest clones. The label giving this sample's time point can be read as: about 28 days (+/-7) after the second vaccine dose. This material consisted of peripheral blood, taken 28 days after the second AZD1222 dose. The receptors derive from an adult who received the AZD1222 COVID-19 vaccine.

The chain links TRBV4-2 to TRBJ1-5; no clear D. V lost 0 bases to trimming and J lost 5 bases, with 20 bases between them. Germline V CDR1 and CDR2: LGHNA, YNFKEQ. The CDR3 sequence is 18 residues long. CDR3 loop: CASSQERMGGPIYQPQHF. The CDR3 nucleotides read TGTGCCAGCAGCCAAGAAAGGATGGGCGGTCCGATCTATCAGCCCCAGCATTTT.

The chain has TRBV10-2 and TRBJ2-7, with D possibly being TRBD1 (6 bases). The length of the CDR3 is 15 residues. Looked up from germline, CDR1 is WSHSY and CDR2 is SAAADI. The ends were cut back, 3 bases at V and 0 bases at J, with 12 bases in the middle. The CDR3 coding sequence is TGCGCCAGCAGTGACACAGGGCGACCCTCCTACGAGCAGTACTTC. This encodes CASSDTGRPSYEQYF.

The chain has TRBV4-3 and TRBJ2-1, with D hard to call. Trimming pared 1 base from V and 8 bases from J, leaving 18 bases between. There are 16 residues in the CDR3. CDR1 is LGHNA and CDR2 is YSLEER in the germline V gene. The DNA for the CDR3 is TGCGCCAGCAGCCAAGTAGTCTCCGGACCTCTGGATGAGCAGTTCTTC. It specifies CASSQVVSGPLDEQFF.

The chain uses TRBV6-4 and TRBJ1-1; D gene ambiguous. CDR3 length equals 12 residues. CDR1 MRHNA and CDR2 SNTAGT come from the germline V gene. The ends were cut back, 6 bases at V and 4 bases at J, with 9 bases in the middle. The CDR3 coding sequence is TGTGCCAGCAGCAATCACGGCACTGAAGCTTTCTTT. Protein: CASSNHGTEAFF.

The gene calls are TRBV11-3 and TRBJ2-1, with 8 bases identical to TRBD2. CDR3 length equals 17 residues. V shed 2 bases and J 7 bases; nucleotides not matched to a gene: 13. Germline V gene lookup returns CDR1 SGHNT and CDR2 YENEEA. DNA of the CDR3: TGTGCCAGCAGCTTATTCTCAGCGGGAGTGGTTGGAAATGAGCAGTTCTTC. Amino acids: CASSLFSAGVVGNEQFF. The whole variable domain, filled in from reference TRBV11-3 and TRBJ2-1, reads EAGVVQSPRYKIIEKKQPVAFWCNPISGHNTLYWYLQNLGQGPELLIRYENEEAVDDSQLPKDRFSAERLKGVDSTLKIQPAELGDSAVYLCASSLFSAGVVGNEQFFGPGTRLTVL.

The rearrangement links TRBV18 to TRBJ1-1, with 9 bases aligning to TRBD1. Germline-derived CDR1 and CDR2 are KGHSH and LQKENI. CDR3 length equals 18 residues. The V and J ends lost 4 bases and 3 bases, in that order; junction bases with no gene match: 15. The CDR3 DNA reads as TGTGCCAGCTCACTTTCCGGGACAGGGTTGGTCTCGGACACTGAAGCTTTCTTT. Residues: CASSLSGTGLVSDTEAFF. The full variable domain, completed using reference TRBV18 and TRBJ1-1, is NAGVMQNPRHLVRRRGQEARLRCSPMKGHSHVYWYRQLPEEGLKFMVYLQKENIIDESGMPKERFSAEFPKEGPSILRIQQVVRGDSAAYFCASSLSGTGLVSDTEAFFGQGTRLTVV.

The genes are TRBV28 and TRBJ1-5, with 7 nucleotides matching TRBD1. CDR3 length: 13 residues. V was clipped by 6 bases and J by 11 bases; unmatched bases: 10. Germline V gene data show CDR1 as MDHEN and CDR2 as SYDVKM. CDR3 sequence reads: CASRPTGEETQHF. The CDR3 coding sequence is TGTGCCAGCAGGCCAACAGGGGAAGAGACCCAGCATTTT. The variable domain in full, completed from reference TRBV28 and TRBJ1-5, reads DVKVTQSSRYLVKRTGEKVFLECVQDMDHENMFWYRQDPGLGLRLIYFSYDVKMKEKGDIPEGYSVSREKKERFSLILESASTNQTSMYLCASRPTGEETQHFGDGTRLSIL.

The chain combines TRBV19 with TRBJ1-2; unclear D gene. Germline V CDR1 and CDR2: LNHDA, SQIVND (reference sequence). V lost 6 bases and J lost 4, with 18 bases in between. CDR3 length equals 15 residues. CDR3 sequence: CASRDRRGRPYGYTF. The CDR3 DNA sequence: TGTGCCAGTAGGGATCGACGGGGTCGTCCCTATGGCTACACCTTC.

The chain couples TRBV28 to TRBJ1-6; D is uncertain. This CDR3 contains 16 residues. Germline CDR1 and CDR2: MDHEN and SYDVKM. Trimming pared 1 base from V and 8 bases from J, leaving 15 bases between. The CDR3: CASSLLRRPGDSPLHF. CDR3 nucleotides: TGTGCCAGCAGTTTATTAAGACGGCCCGGGGATTCACCCCTCCACTTT.

The CDR3 coding sequence is TGTGCCAGCAGTCATAGCACAGATACGCAGTATTTT. Protein sequence: CASSHSTDTQYF. This chain uses TRBV27 with TRBJ2-3; D unclear. Trimming took off 5 bases at V and 0 bases at J, with 3 bases between the two ends. This CDR3 contains 12 residues. CDR1 MNHEY and CDR2 SMNVEV come from the germline V gene (reference sequence).